Below are 8 T cell receptor beta chains sequenced from a single sample in a study of T cells in Graves' hyperthyroidism and ophthalmopathy. Amplification of TCR beta CDR3 regions was performed using RNA transcripts as template. TCR CDR3 regions were first amplified by RT-PCR with HTBI primers. A single record per CDR3 protein comes from TCRdb applying MiXCR to the multiplex PCR reads. The sample yields roughly 420,000 distinct CDR3 sequences, 15% to 17% seen once. Input material: blood. All receptors come from a woman between 18 and 29 years old with Graves' hyperthyroidism.

This chain connects TRBV20-1 to TRBJ2-7, with 15 bases matching TRBD2. Germline V gene data show CDR1 as DFQATT and CDR2 as SNEGSKA (reference sequence). V shed 5 bases, J shed 6 bases, and the junction held 20 bases outside the gene matches. This CDR3 contains 19 residues. CDR3: CSAEWTSGRALGLEREQYF. As DNA, the CDR3 is TGCAGTGCTGAATGGACTAGCGGGAGGGCCCTTGGCCTAGAACGCGAGCAGTACTTC.

Note on this clonotype: Relative to the germline gene, one junction end is altered; a read error may explain this. V gene TRBV20-1 combines with J gene TRBJ2-2, with D perhaps TRBD2 (5 bases). There are 13 residues in the CDR3. Germline V CDR1 and CDR2: DFQATT, SNEGSKA (reference sequence). The CDR3 coding sequence is TGCAGTGCTTCTCTGCAGGTTGCCGGGGAGCTGTGTTTT. Translation gives CSASLQVAGELCF.

The table lists this clonotype with many counts. The V gene is TRBV2, the J gene TRBJ1-6; D might be TRBD1 (6 bases). V was pared by 3 bases and J by 10 bases, with 16 bases between. CDR3 length: 15 residues. The germline V gene has CDR1 SNHLY and CDR2 FYNNEI. The CDR3 sequence is CASSEDSGGASPLHF. The CDR3 DNA follows: TGTGCCAGCAGTGAGGACAGTGGGGGTGCCTCACCCCTCCACTTT.

This clonotype was seen repeatedly, ten times or more. The chain combines TRBV6-1 with TRBJ2-5; TRBD2 agrees at 11 bases. J lost 4 bases, V lost 3 bases, and 7 bases had no gene match. Germline V gene sequence: CDR1 MNHNS, CDR2 SASEGT. The CDR3 is 16 residues long. This CDR3 reads CASSETGLAGRETQYF. In DNA form, the CDR3 reads TGTGCCAGCAGTGAGACCGGACTAGCGGGTCGAGAGACCCAGTACTTC.

This clonotype was seen repeatedly, ten times or more. The rearrangement links TRBV9 to TRBJ1-1; no reliable D call. Trimming left V 0 bases short and J 0 bases short, with 9 bases between. This CDR3 contains 15 residues. The germline V gene has CDR1 SGDLS and CDR2 YYNGEE. The CDR3 is CASSVDAALNTEAFF. In DNA, the CDR3 is TGTGCCAGCAGCGTAGATGCGGCATTGAACACTGAAGCTTTCTTT.

The chain has TRBV30 and TRBJ2-7; 10 bases align to TRBD1. CDR1 and CDR2 from the germline V gene are GTSNPN and SVGIG (reference sequence). This CDR3 has 14 amino acids. J gave up 3 bases and V 5 bases, and 7 bases lay outside the gene matches. CDR3 nucleotide sequence: TGTGCCTGGGGGGCAGACAGGGGGCTCTACGAGCAGTACTTC. Translation: CAWGADRGLYEQYF.

The table lists this clonotype with many counts. The CDR3 spells CASGAGGPYEQYF. In DNA form, the CDR3 reads TGTGCCAGCGGGGCAGGGGGCCCCTACGAGCAGTACTTC. This chain connects TRBV28 to TRBJ2-7; 8 bases fit TRBD1. The germline V gene has CDR1 MDHEN and CDR2 SYDVKM. Trimming cost V 8 bases and J 2 bases; bases outside gene matches: 5. The CDR3 consists of 13 residues.

The rearrangement links TRBV19 to TRBJ1-1; 8 bases agree with TRBD1. Losses at the gene ends were 5 bases for V and 1 base for J; bases not matched to a gene: 9. The length of the CDR3 is 16 residues. CDR1 is LNHDA, CDR2 SQIVND, per germline (reference sequence). As DNA, the CDR3 is TGTGCCAGTAGTTCACTCCCAGGGGGCGCGAACACTGAAGCTTTCTTT. Translation gives CASSSLPGGANTEAFF.